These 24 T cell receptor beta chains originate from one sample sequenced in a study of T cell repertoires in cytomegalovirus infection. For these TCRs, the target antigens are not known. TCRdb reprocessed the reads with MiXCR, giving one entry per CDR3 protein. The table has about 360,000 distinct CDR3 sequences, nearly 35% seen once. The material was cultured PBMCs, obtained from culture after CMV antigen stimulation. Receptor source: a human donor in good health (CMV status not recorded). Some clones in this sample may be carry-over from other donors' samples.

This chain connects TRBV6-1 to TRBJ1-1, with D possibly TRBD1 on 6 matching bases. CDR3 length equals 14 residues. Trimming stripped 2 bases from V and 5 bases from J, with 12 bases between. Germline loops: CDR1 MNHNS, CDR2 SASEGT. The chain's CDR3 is CASSELGARTEAFF. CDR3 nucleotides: TGTGCCAGCAGTGAATTGGGGGCGCGGACTGAAGCTTTCTTT.

The CDR3 region has the DNA TGTGCCAGCAGCTTAGTCCTAGCGGCGTACACAGATACGCAGTATTTT. Translated: CASSLVLAAYTDTQYF. The chain is built from TRBV11-2 and TRBJ2-3; 7 bases are a match to TRBD2. CDR3 length equals 16 residues. Germline V lookup: CDR1 SGHAT, CDR2 FQNNGV. With V trimmed by 1 base and J by 2 bases, 6 bases remained unmatched.

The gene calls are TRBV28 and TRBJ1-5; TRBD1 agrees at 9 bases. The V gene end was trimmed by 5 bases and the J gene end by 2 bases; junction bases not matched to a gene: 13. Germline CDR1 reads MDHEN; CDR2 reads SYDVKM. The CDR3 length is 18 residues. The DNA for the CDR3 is TGTGCCAGCAGTCAATGGATCGCCGGGACAGGGCGCAATCAGCCCCAGCATTTT. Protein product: CASSQWIAGTGRNQPQHF.

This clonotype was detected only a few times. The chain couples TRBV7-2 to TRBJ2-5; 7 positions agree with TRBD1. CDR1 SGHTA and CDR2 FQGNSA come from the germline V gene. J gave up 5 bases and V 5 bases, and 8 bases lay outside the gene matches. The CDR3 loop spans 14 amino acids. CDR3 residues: CASSTDRVYETQYF. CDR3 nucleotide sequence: TGTGCCAGCAGCACCGACAGGGTGTATGAGACCCAGTACTTC. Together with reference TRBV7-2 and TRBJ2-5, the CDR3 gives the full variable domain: GAGVSQSPSNKVTEKGKDVELRCDPISGHTALYWYRQSLGQGLEFLIYFQGNSAPDKSGLPSDRFSAERTGGSVSTLTIQRTQQEDSAVYLCASSTDRVYETQYFGPGTRLLVL.

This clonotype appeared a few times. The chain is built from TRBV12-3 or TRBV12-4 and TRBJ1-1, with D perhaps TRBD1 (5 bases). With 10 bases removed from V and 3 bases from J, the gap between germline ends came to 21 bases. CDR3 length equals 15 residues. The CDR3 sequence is CATNHPGGKDTEAFF. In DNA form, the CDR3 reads TGTGCCACAAACCACCCCGGGGGAAAGGACACTGAAGCTTTCTTT.

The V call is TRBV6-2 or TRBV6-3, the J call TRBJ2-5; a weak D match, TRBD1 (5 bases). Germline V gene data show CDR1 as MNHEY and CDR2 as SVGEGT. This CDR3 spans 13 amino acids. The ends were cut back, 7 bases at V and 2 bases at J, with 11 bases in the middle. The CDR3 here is CASTDSPQETQYF. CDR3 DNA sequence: TGTGCCAGCACAGACAGCCCTCAAGAGACCCAGTACTTC.

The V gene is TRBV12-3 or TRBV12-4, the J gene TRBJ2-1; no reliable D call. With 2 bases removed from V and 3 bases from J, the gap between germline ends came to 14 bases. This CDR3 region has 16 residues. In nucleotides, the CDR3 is TGTGCCAGCAGTTTATATCTAACGATCGGCTACAATGAGCAGTTCTTC. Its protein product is CASSLYLTIGYNEQFF.

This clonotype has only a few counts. CDR3 DNA: TGTGCCAGCAGCCCTGATTTTGGAAGCAATCAGCCCCAGCATTTT. Its protein product is CASSPDFGSNQPQHF. The chain combines TRBV11-2 with TRBJ1-5; D call uncertain. CDR3 length equals 15 residues. Germline values: CDR1 SGHAT, CDR2 FQNNGV. Trimming took 5 bases from V and 1 from J, leaving 12 bases between them.

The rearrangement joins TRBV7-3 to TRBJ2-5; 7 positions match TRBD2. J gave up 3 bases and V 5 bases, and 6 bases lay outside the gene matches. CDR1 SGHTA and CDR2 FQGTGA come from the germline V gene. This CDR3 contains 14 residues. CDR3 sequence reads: CASSRDYMKETQYF. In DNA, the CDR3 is TGTGCCAGCAGCCGGGACTATATGAAAGAGACCCAGTACTTC. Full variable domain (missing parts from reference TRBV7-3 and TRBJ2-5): GAGVSQTPSNKVTEKGKYVELRCDPISGHTALYWYRQSLGQGPEFLIYFQGTGAADDSGLPNDRFFAVRPEGSVSTLKIQRTERGDSAVYLCASSRDYMKETQYFGPGTRLLVL.

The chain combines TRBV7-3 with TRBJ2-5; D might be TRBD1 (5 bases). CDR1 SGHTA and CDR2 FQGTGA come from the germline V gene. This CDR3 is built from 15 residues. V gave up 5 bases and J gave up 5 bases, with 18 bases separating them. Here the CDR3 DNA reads TGTGCCAGCAGCCCCTTCTTAGGGGCCCGGGAGACCCAGTACTTC. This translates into CASSPFLGARETQYF.

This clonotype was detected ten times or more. The CDR3 is CASSLVPGTHRELFF. Written as DNA, the CDR3 is TGTGCCAGCAGCTTAGTCCCCGGGACGCACCGAGAACTGTTTTTT. The rearrangement uses TRBV7-2 and TRBJ1-4, with D perhaps TRBD1 (5 bases). There are 15 residues in the CDR3. V gave up 1 base and J gave up 12 bases, with 18 bases separating them. The germline CDR1 and CDR2 sequences are SGHTA and FQGNSA.

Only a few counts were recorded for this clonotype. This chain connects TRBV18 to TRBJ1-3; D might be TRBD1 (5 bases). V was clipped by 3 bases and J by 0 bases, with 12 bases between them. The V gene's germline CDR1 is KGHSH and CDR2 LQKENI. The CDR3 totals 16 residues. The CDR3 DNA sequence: TGTGCCAGCTCACCCGCGGACATTACCTCTGGAAACACCATATATTTT. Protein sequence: CASSPADITSGNTIYF.

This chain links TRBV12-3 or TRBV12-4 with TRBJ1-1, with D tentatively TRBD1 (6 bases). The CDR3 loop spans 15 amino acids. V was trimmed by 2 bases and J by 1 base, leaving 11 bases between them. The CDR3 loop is CASSLFQGPNTEAFF. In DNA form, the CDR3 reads TGTGCCAGCAGTTTATTTCAGGGGCCGAACACTGAAGCTTTCTTT.

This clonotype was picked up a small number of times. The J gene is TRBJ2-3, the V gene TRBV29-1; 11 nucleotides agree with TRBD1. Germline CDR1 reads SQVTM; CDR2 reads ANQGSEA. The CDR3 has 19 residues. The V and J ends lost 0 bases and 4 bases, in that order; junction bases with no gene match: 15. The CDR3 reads CSVEDRLGTGGPRADTQYF. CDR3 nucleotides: TGCAGCGTTGAAGATCGACTGGGGACAGGGGGGCCCCGAGCAGATACGCAGTATTTT.

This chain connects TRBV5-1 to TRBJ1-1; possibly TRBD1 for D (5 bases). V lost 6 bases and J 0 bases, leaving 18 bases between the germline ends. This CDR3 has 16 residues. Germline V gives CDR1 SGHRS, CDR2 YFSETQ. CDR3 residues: CASTHGGGGMNTEAFF. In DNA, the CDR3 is TGCGCCAGCACCCATGGGGGGGGGGGTATGAACACTGAAGCTTTCTTT.

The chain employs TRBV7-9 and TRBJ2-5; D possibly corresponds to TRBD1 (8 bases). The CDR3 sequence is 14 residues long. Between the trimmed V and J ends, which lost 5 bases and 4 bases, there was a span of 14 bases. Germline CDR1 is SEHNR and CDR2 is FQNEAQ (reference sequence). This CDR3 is CASSRTGRAETQYF. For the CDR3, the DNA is TGTGCCAGCAGCCGGACAGGGAGGGCAGAGACCCAGTACTTC.

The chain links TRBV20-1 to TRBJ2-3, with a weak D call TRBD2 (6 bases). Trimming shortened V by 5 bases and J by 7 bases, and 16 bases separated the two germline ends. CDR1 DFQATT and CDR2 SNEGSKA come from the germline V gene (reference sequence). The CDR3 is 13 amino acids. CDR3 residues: CSAGTPAEHTQYF. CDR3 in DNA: TGCAGTGCTGGGACTCCCGCTGAACATACGCAGTATTTT.

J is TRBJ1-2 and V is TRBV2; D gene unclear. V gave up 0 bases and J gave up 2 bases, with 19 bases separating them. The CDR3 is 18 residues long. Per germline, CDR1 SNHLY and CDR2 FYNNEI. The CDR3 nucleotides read TGTGCCAGCAGTGAAGCGGAATGGGCAGCAGGCGGGAACTATGGCTACACCTTC. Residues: CASSEAEWAAGGNYGYTF.

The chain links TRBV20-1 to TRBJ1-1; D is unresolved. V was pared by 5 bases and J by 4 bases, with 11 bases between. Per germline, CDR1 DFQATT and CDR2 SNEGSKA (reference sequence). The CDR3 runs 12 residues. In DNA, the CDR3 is TGCAGTGCTTCCCCCCAGACCACTGAAGCTTTCTTT. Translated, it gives CSASPQTTEAFF.

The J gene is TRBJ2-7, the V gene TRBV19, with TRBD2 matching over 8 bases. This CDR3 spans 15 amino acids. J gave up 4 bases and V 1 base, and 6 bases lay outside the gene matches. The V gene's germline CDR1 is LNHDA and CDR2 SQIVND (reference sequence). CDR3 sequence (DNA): TGTGCCAGTAGTATAGGGGCTAGCGGGTCTTACGAGCAGTACTTC. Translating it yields CASSIGASGSYEQYF.

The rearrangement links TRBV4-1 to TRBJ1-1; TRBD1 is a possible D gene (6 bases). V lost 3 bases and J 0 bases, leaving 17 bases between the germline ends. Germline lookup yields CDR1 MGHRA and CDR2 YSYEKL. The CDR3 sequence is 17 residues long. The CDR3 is CASSHDSGGRLNTEAFF. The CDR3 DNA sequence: TGCGCCAGCAGCCACGACTCTGGGGGCAGACTGAACACTGAAGCTTTCTTT.

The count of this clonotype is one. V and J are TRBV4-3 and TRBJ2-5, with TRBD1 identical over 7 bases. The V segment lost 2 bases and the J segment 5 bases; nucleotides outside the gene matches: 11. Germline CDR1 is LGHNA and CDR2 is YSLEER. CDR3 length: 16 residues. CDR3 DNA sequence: TGCGCCAGCAGCCAACATCGCGACAGGGCTCTGGAGACCCAGTACTTC. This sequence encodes CASSQHRDRALETQYF.

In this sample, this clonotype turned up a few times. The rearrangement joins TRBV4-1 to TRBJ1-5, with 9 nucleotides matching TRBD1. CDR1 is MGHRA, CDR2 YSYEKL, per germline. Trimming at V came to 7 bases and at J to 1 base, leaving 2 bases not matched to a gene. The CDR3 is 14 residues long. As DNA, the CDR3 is TGCGCCAGCAAAGACAGGGGGAGCAATCAGCCCCAGCATTTT. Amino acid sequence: CASKDRGSNQPQHF.

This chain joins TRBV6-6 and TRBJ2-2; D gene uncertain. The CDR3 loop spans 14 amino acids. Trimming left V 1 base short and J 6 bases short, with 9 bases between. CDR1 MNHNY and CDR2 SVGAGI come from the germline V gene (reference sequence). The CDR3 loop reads CASSYFAGPGELFF. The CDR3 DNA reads TGTGCCAGCAGTTACTTTGCAGGCCCCGGGGAGCTGTTTTTT.